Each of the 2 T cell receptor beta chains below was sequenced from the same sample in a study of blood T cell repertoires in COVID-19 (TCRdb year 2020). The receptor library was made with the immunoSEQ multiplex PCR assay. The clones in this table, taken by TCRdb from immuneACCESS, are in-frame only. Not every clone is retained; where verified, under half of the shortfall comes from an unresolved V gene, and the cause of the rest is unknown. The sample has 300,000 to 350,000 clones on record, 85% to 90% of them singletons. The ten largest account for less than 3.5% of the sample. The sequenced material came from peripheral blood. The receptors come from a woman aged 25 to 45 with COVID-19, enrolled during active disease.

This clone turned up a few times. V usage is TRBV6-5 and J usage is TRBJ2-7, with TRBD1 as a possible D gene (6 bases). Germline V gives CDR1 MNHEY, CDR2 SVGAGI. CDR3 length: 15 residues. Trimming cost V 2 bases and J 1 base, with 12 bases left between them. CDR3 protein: CASSYGIRGSYEQYF. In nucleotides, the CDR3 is TGTGCCAGCAGTTACGGGATTAGGGGGTCCTACGAGCAGTACTTC.

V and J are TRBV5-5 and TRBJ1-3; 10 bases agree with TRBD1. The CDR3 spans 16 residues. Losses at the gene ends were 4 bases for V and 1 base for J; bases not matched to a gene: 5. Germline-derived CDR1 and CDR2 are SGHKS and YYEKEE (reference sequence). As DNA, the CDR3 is TGTGCCAGCAGCCACCCGGGACAGGGGTCTGGAAACACCATATATTTT. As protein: CASSHPGQGSGNTIYF.